This TCR beta chain is from a study of tissue T cells after allogeneic stem cell transplantation. This clone was seen a handful of times. Sequencing used immunoSEQ multiplex PCR; TCRdb keeps in-frame clones, though not all of them. Among about 10,000 clones listed, roughly 66% were seen once. Specimen: tissue from the jejunum, collected at autopsy. The sequence derives from a woman between 18 and 50 years old with breast cancer.

This chain's CDR3 is CATSDEFNEQFF. The DNA for the CDR3 is TGTGCCACCAGTGATGAGTTCAATGAGCAGTTCTTC. The chain links TRBV24-1 to TRBJ2-1; the D is unclear. This CDR3 contains 12 residues. V lost 3 bases, J lost 6 bases, and 5 bases lay in between. CDR1 is KGHDR and CDR2 is SFDVKD in the germline V gene.